This paragraph reports one T cell receptor (beta chain). The sorted conventional CD4 T cells were gated as CD4+CD127+. The data derive from a study of B cell selection in AIRE deficiency. Sequenced by immunoSEQ multiplex PCR; TCRdb stores in-frame clones only, minus some. In the table there are about 25,000 clones, about 96% of which are singletons. V was clipped by 6 bases and J by 3 bases, with 14 bases between them. The CDR3 contains 14 residues. The V gene's germline CDR1 is MNHEY and CDR2 SVGAGI. The sequencing sample was made of CD4+CD127+ conventional T cells sorted from PBMCs. J is TRBJ2-5 and V is TRBV6-5; D possibly corresponds to TRBD2 (5 bases). The receptor's source is a human donor in good health. DNA for the CDR3: TGTGCCAGCAGCCGTAGAGGGCTGGAAGAGACCCAGTACTTC. Protein product: CASSRRGLEETQYF.